Shown below are 27 T cell receptor beta chains from a single sample sequenced in a study of blood T cell repertoires in COVID-19. Sequencing used immunoSEQ multiplex PCR; TCRdb keeps in-frame clones, though not all of them. The sample has around 150,000 clones, approximately 84% seen once. Sequenced: PBMCs or T cells enriched from blood (not recorded which). Source of these receptors: a woman in her forties or fifties with acute COVID-19.

J is TRBJ2-3 and V is TRBV10-3; 7 nucleotides agree with TRBD1. The CDR3 spans 15 residues. J gave up 1 base and V 8 bases, and 9 bases lay outside the gene matches. The germline gives CDR1 ENHRY, CDR2 SYGVKD. The CDR3 DNA reads as TGTGCCATCTCACTAGACAGGGTGGGCACAGATACGCAGTATTTT. Amino acid sequence: CAISLDRVGTDTQYF.

The rearrangement uses TRBV10-3 and TRBJ1-2; 7 bases align to TRBD1. The CDR3 extends over 14 amino acids. The J segment lost 0 bases and the V segment lost 5 bases, leaving 3 bases of the junction unmatched. CDR1 and CDR2 from the germline V gene are ENHRY and SYGVKD. The CDR3 region has the DNA TGTGCCATCAGTAGCGGACAGGCTAACTATGGCTACACCTTC. Residues: CAISSGQANYGYTF.

The chain combines TRBV4-1 with TRBJ2-1; D perhaps matches TRBD1 (5 bases). Trimming cost V 3 bases and J 10 bases, with 22 bases left between them. The CDR3 is 16 residues long. CDR1 is MGHRA, CDR2 YSYEKL, per germline. The CDR3 sequence: CASSQITAPSGNEQFF. CDR3 in DNA: TGCGCCAGCAGCCAGATAACTGCCCCCTCAGGGAACGAGCAGTTCTTC.

The chain combines TRBV7-2 with TRBJ2-6; tentatively, D is TRBD1 (5 bases). V was trimmed by 7 bases and J by 0 bases, leaving 10 bases between them. The CDR3 totals 15 residues. CDR1 and CDR2 (germline): SGHTA, FQGNSA. The CDR3 bases are TGTGCCAGCACTAAGGGGCACTCTGGGGCCAACGTCCTGACTTTC. Amino acid sequence: CASTKGHSGANVLTF.

The CDR3 bases are TGTGCCAGCAGCTTAACGGGACTTGGGAGAGATACGCAGTATTTT. Translated, it gives CASSLTGLGRDTQYF. The gene calls are TRBV7-3 and TRBJ2-3; D might be TRBD2 (6 bases). V was clipped by 0 bases and J by 5 bases, with 12 bases between them. This CDR3 region has 15 residues. The V gene's germline CDR1 is SGHTA and CDR2 FQGTGA. The whole variable domain, filled in from reference TRBV7-3 and TRBJ2-3, reads GAGVSQTPSNKVTEKGKYVELRCDPISGHTALYWYRQSLGQGPEFLIYFQGTGAADDSGLPNDRFFAVRPEGSVSTLKIQRTERGDSAVYLCASSLTGLGRDTQYFGPGTRLTVL.

This clone came up once. V gene TRBV7-3 combines with J gene TRBJ2-7; 7 bases line up with TRBD1. With V trimmed by 1 base and J by 7 bases, 7 bases remained unmatched. The CDR3 length is 14 residues. The germline V gene encodes CDR1 SGHTA and CDR2 FQGTGA. For the CDR3, the DNA is TGTGCCAGCAGCTTAAAGGGGGCGGGCACGGAGCAGTACTTC. Translated, it gives CASSLKGAGTEQYF. Full variable domain (rest looked up from reference TRBV7-3 and TRBJ2-7): GAGVSQTPSNKVTEKGKYVELRCDPISGHTALYWYRQSLGQGPEFLIYFQGTGAADDSGLPNDRFFAVRPEGSVSTLKIQRTERGDSAVYLCASSLKGAGTEQYFGPGTRLTVT.

This chain uses TRBV11-3 with TRBJ2-2; TRBD1 matches at 8 bases. This CDR3 contains 17 residues. Germline assignment: CDR1 SGHNT and CDR2 YENEEA. J gave up 4 bases and V 5 bases, and 12 bases lay outside the gene matches. Here the CDR3 reads CASSPPHGTGGTGELFF. The CDR3 DNA follows: TGTGCCAGCAGCCCCCCCCATGGGACAGGTGGCACCGGGGAGCTGTTTTTT.

The chain recombines TRBV7-8 with TRBJ1-5, with D perhaps matching TRBD1 (6 bases). CDR3 size: 15 residues. CDR1 and CDR2 (germline): SGHVS, FQNEAQ. V was trimmed by 5 bases and J by 3 bases, leaving 14 bases between them. In DNA form, the CDR3 reads TGTGCCAGCAGCCAGGGGACATCCAACAATCAGCCCCAGCATTTT. Translation gives CASSQGTSNNQPQHF.

This chain connects TRBV27 to TRBJ2-1; TRBD1 might be the D (6 bases). Germline lookup yields CDR1 MNHEY and CDR2 SMNVEV (reference sequence). The CDR3 runs to 16 residues. Trimming cost V 5 bases and J 0 bases, with 14 bases left between them. The CDR3 reads CASSGSGVVSYNEQFF. The DNA of the CDR3 is TGTGCCAGCAGTGGGTCAGGGGTAGTCTCCTACAATGAGCAGTTCTTC.

The chain carries TRBV24-1 and TRBJ2-1; 10 nucleotides align to TRBD2. V lost 3 bases to trimming and J lost 5 bases; unmatched junction nucleotides: 3. Germline CDR1 reads KGHDR; CDR2 reads SFDVKD. The CDR3 is 15 residues long. The CDR3 loop reads CATSDSGRANNEQFF. The CDR3 bases are TGTGCCACCAGTGATAGCGGGAGGGCTAACAATGAGCAGTTCTTC.

This clone was recorded once. The rearrangement joins TRBV12-3 or TRBV12-4 to TRBJ1-2; no definite D call. This CDR3 is built from 12 residues. Trimming stripped 4 bases from V and 3 bases from J, with 6 bases between. For the CDR3, the DNA is TGTGCCAGCAGTTCGGGAGACTATGGCTACACCTTC. Protein: CASSSGDYGYTF.

This clone was detected only once. V and J are TRBV14 and TRBJ1-2, with 9 positions matching TRBD1. CDR3 size: 17 residues. The germline gives CDR1 SGHDN, CDR2 FVKESK. The trim removed 0 bases at V and 5 bases at J, leaving 10 bases unmatched. CDR3 in amino acids: CASSQDPRETGGYGYTF. The CDR3 nucleotides are TGTGCCAGCAGCCAAGATCCTCGCGAGACAGGGGGGTATGGCTACACCTTC.

The chain links TRBV9 to TRBJ1-1; D gene ambiguous. From germline, CDR1 is SGDLS and CDR2 YYNGEE. The CDR3 contains 13 residues. Trimming left V 5 bases short and J 4 bases short, with 12 bases between. CDR3 sequence (DNA): TGTGCCAGCAGGCCGATAATAGCCACTGAAGCTTTCTTT. This sequence encodes CASRPIIATEAFF.

This chain links TRBV20-1 with TRBJ1-3, with unresolved D. V was cut by 3 bases and J by 4 bases, with 10 bases left in between. Germline V gene lookup returns CDR1 DFQATT and CDR2 SNEGSKA (reference sequence). This CDR3 contains 13 residues. This CDR3 is CSASPGSGNTIYF. In DNA, the CDR3 is TGCAGTGCTAGTCCCGGGTCCGGAAACACCATATATTTT.

The chain couples TRBV15 to TRBJ2-3; 8 positions agree with TRBD2. The V and J ends lost 5 bases and 6 bases, in that order; junction bases with no gene match: 13. From germline, CDR1 is LNHNV and CDR2 YYDKDF (reference sequence). The CDR3 is made up of 16 amino acids. CDR3 loop: CATSDYSGAQEDTQYF. In DNA, the CDR3 is TGTGCCACCAGCGACTATAGCGGGGCCCAGGAGGATACGCAGTATTTT. Supplemented by reference TRBV15 and TRBJ2-3, the full variable domain reads DAMVIQNPRYQVTQFGKPVTLSCSQTLNHNVMYWYQQKSSQAPKLLFHYYDKDFNNEADTPDNFQSRRPNTSFCFLDIRSPGLGDTAMYLCATSDYSGAQEDTQYFGPGTRLTVL.

The rearrangement joins TRBV24-1 to TRBJ1-2; tentative D call: TRBD1 (6 bases). The CDR3 consists of 14 residues. Trimming cost V 7 bases and J 5 bases, with 16 bases left between them. The V gene's germline CDR1 is KGHDR and CDR2 SFDVKD. DNA of the CDR3: TGTGCCACCAGGAGGGACAAACGACTTTATGGCTACACCTTC. This sequence encodes CATRRDKRLYGYTF.

The chain carries TRBV4-3 and TRBJ2-1; 10 bases fit TRBD2. The V gene's germline CDR1 is LGHNA and CDR2 YSLEER. Germline trimming cut 2 bases from V and 4 bases from J; bases unmatched to any gene: 8. This CDR3 has 17 residues. The CDR3 DNA sequence: TGCGCCAGCAGCCAATTCTATGGGACTAGCGAATACAATGAGCAGTTCTTC. Translation: CASSQFYGTSEYNEQFF.

The rearrangement links TRBV5-1 to TRBJ1-2; D possibly corresponds to TRBD1 (5 bases). Germline V lookup: CDR1 SGHRS, CDR2 YFSETQ. The CDR3 covers 13 residues. V lost 5 bases, J lost 8 bases, and 16 bases lay in between. Written as DNA, the CDR3 is TGCGCCAGCAGTTTTTTAGGGGAGGAAGGCTACACCTTC. It specifies CASSFLGEEGYTF.

This sequence joins TRBV5-3 and TRBJ1-2, with a possible D match to TRBD1 (5 bases). TRBV5-3 is sorted into the ORF group, with uncertain function. The V and J ends lost 3 bases and 0 bases respectively, with 12 bases between them. The CDR3 has 15 amino acids. This CDR3 is CARSWRDGANYGYTF. CDR3 DNA sequence: TGTGCCAGAAGCTGGCGGGACGGGGCTAACTATGGCTACACCTTC.

This chain uses TRBV5-1 with TRBJ2-4; D might be TRBD2 (5 bases). This CDR3 contains 15 residues. The ends were cut back, 4 bases at V and 1 base at J, with 12 bases in the middle. Germline CDR1 SGHRS, CDR2 YFSETQ. CDR3 sequence: CASSLSGMAKNIQYF. In nucleotides, the CDR3 is TGCGCCAGCAGCCTTTCGGGGATGGCCAAAAACATTCAGTACTTC.

This clone was found once. This chain connects TRBV4-2 to TRBJ2-1; 10 nucleotides agree with TRBD1. The CDR3 sequence is 15 residues long. The V and J ends lost 1 base and 5 bases, in that order; junction bases with no gene match: 2. Germline CDR1 reads LGHNA; CDR2 reads YNFKEQ. As DNA, the CDR3 is TGTGCCAGCAGCCAAGGGGGGACAGGGGACAATGAGCAGTTCTTC. This encodes CASSQGGTGDNEQFF.

The rearrangement uses TRBV19 and TRBJ1-3, with D perhaps TRBD1 (5 bases). The CDR3 consists of 17 residues. Germline CDR1 is LNHDA and CDR2 is SQIVND (reference sequence). V was shortened by 4 bases and J by 2 bases, with 18 bases between the two germline ends. Written as DNA, the CDR3 is TGTGCCAGTAGTAGTCAAACGAGACAGCTCGCTGGAAACACCATATATTTT. It is translated as CASSSQTRQLAGNTIYF. The variable domain in full, with the rest retrieved from reference TRBV19 and TRBJ1-3, is DGGITQSPKYLFRKEGQNVTLSCEQNLNHDAMYWYRQDPGQGLRLIYYSQIVNDFQKGDIAEGYSVSREKKESFPLTVTSAQKNPTAFYLCASSSQTRQLAGNTIYFGEGSWLTVV.

The gene calls are TRBV3-1 (or the pseudogene TRBV3-2) and TRBJ2-7, with 8 bases that match TRBD2. Germline CDR1 and CDR2: LGHDT and YNNKEL (reference sequence). The J segment lost 2 bases and the V segment lost 0 bases, leaving 6 bases of the junction unmatched. This CDR3 is built from 16 residues. The CDR3 coding sequence is TGTGCCAGCAGCCAAGAGATAGCGGGGTATACCTACGAGCAGTACTTC. It encodes CASSQEIAGYTYEQYF.

The chain carries TRBV11-3 and TRBJ1-2; D gene unclear. This CDR3 has 13 amino acids. Germline CDR1 is SGHNT and CDR2 is YENEEA. V lost 0 bases and J 13 bases, leaving 15 bases between the germline ends. The CDR3 reads CASSLDGYLARTF. CDR3 sequence (DNA): TGTGCCAGCAGCTTAGACGGGTACCTGGCTCGCACCTTC.

In its sample, this clone was seen once. The J gene is TRBJ2-1, the V gene TRBV4-2; 12 nucleotides agree with TRBD2. V shed 1 base, J shed 4 bases, and the junction held 2 bases outside the gene matches. CDR3 length equals 16 residues. CDR1 is LGHNA and CDR2 is YNFKEQ in the germline V gene. This CDR3 is CASSQALAGGYNEQFF. The CDR3 DNA sequence: TGTGCCAGCAGCCAAGCCCTAGCGGGAGGGTACAATGAGCAGTTCTTC.

This chain joins TRBV25-1 and TRBJ2-7, with 9 nucleotides matching TRBD1. The CDR3 consists of 17 residues. CDR1 and CDR2 from the germline V gene are MGHDK and SYGVNS. V lost 3 bases and J lost 2; bases outside the gene matches: 11. The CDR3 region has the DNA TGTGCCAGCAGTGATACCTCGGGGGGACAGGGCACCTACGAGCAGTACTTC. Residues: CASSDTSGGQGTYEQYF.

The chain recombines TRBV7-9 with TRBJ1-1, with unresolved D. V lost 1 base to trimming and J lost 1 base, with 10 bases between them. There are 15 residues in the CDR3. Germline values: CDR1 SEHNR, CDR2 FQNEAQ (reference sequence). This CDR3 reads CASSLVRHPNTEAFF. CDR3 in DNA: TGTGCCAGCAGCTTAGTGAGACACCCGAACACTGAAGCTTTCTTT.